This T cell receptor beta chain came from a study of cytomegalovirus exposure and HLA in healthy donors. Study-wide background: For the 300 to 450 genotyped donors, 75% to 90% fell within the Caucasian-associated ancestry cluster.

Study findings and constraints: Segments of the TCR beta V type were, in most cases, productive about 90% or about 30% of the time in an earlier analysis. By a later analysis, the bulk of CMV-associated TCR beta chains appeared HLA-restricted.

CDR3 length: 11 amino acids. Germline V lookup: CDR1 KGHSH, CDR2 LQKENI. Trimming removed 3 bases from V and 10 bases from J, with 9 bases in between. Primers for the PCR totalled 60 Vbeta and 13 Jbeta. Clones were sequenced by immunoSEQ multiplex PCR, and TCRdb holds only the in-frame ones, with some missing. This table holds roughly 150,000 clones, around 82% found once. As concerns this clone: Antigen specificity is unknown.

What was sequenced was PBMCs. This TCR derives from a woman aged 45-65 years in good health and CMV-seropositive. The rearrangement links TRBV18 to TRBJ1-1; maybe TRBD1 (5 bases). The CDR3 sequence: CASSPGGGAFF. DNA of the CDR3: TGTGCCAGCTCACCCGGGGGGGGAGCTTTCTTT.